This paragraph reports one TCR beta chain. Seattle enrolled patients during active infection and tracked them longitudinally. The V end was cut by 1 base, the J end by 0 bases, with 7 bases between. The CDR3 totals 14 residues. CDR1 is SGHRS, CDR2 YFSETQ, per germline. The source of the sample is a study of blood T cell repertoires in COVID-19. Authors' processing steps: From reference gene primer amplification, estimates of nucleated cell counts were derived. Sequenced by immunoSEQ multiplex PCR; TCRdb stores in-frame clones only, minus some. From that table come the V and J calls and clone size; the DNA was used to work out D and trimming. The table lists some 180,000 clones, roughly 77% of them singletons.

The sequenced material came from peripheral blood. The clonotype was recovered from a woman aged 40 to 49 with COVID-19, enrolled during active disease. The chain has TRBV5-1 and TRBJ1-2; D is unresolved. The CDR3 region is CASSLNSPNYGYTF. In nucleotides, the CDR3 is TGCGCCAGCAGCTTGAACAGCCCTAACTATGGCTACACCTTC.